One and the same sample provided the 26 T cell receptor beta chains below, sequenced in a study of blood T cell repertoires in COVID-19. Produced via immunoSEQ multiplex PCR; TCRdb's table is partial and in-frame only. The repertoire holds about 320,000 clones, with approximately 88% as singletons. Sequencing was done on a sample of PBMCs or T cells enriched from blood (not recorded which). The receptor set was obtained from a man aged 25 to 40 who had recovered from COVID-19.

This chain connects TRBV2 to TRBJ2-7; 7 bases line up with TRBD1. CDR3 size: 14 residues. V dropped 2 bases and J dropped 2; count of bases not matched to a gene: 3. Germline V lookup: CDR1 SNHLY, CDR2 FYNNEI. CDR3: CASSERQGPYEQYF. In nucleotides, the CDR3 is TGTGCCAGCAGTGAACGACAGGGCCCCTACGAGCAGTACTTC.

This clone was counted a single time. The chain links TRBV28 to TRBJ2-1; 8 bases match TRBD1. The CDR3 spans 13 residues. The germline CDR1 and CDR2 sequences are MDHEN and SYDVKM. With 8 bases clipped from V and 7 bases from J, the junction kept 7 bases outside the gene matches. CDR3 bases: TGTGCCAGCTCGGGCAGGGGGCCTAATGAGCAGTTCTTC. This translates into CASSGRGPNEQFF.

This clone came up once. The J gene is TRBJ2-7, the V gene TRBV2, with a tentative D call TRBD1 (5 bases). The V end was cut by 4 bases, the J end by 7 bases, with 14 bases between. In germline, CDR1 is SNHLY, CDR2 FYNNEI. The CDR3 sequence is 13 residues long. This CDR3 is CASSVDRLREQYF. The CDR3 nucleotides read TGTGCCAGCAGTGTCGACAGATTACGTGAGCAGTACTTC.

On this clone itself: Other DNA variants within this sample encode the same CDR3. This chain joins TRBV27 and TRBJ2-5; D may be TRBD1 (6 bases). The V gene lost 5 bases and the J gene lost 5 bases, with 15 bases spanning the gap. The CDR3 is made up of 14 amino acids. Germline values: CDR1 MNHEY, CDR2 SMNVEV (reference sequence). Here the CDR3 reads CASSPGTRLETQYF. The CDR3 DNA reads as TGTGCCAGCAGTCCGGGGACACGTCTGGAGACCCAGTACTTC.

The chain combines TRBV5-4 with TRBJ2-5, with a tentative D call TRBD2 (5 bases). Deletions cut 0 bases from V and 5 bases from J, with 8 bases between. Germline CDR1 reads SGHNT; CDR2 reads YYREEE (reference sequence). The CDR3 covers 13 residues. Here the CDR3 DNA reads TGTGCCAGCAGCTTGGGGCCGGGGGAGACCCAGTACTTC. Translation: CASSLGPGETQYF.

This chain links TRBV28 with TRBJ1-4, with 11 positions matching TRBD1. V lost 2 bases, J lost 8 bases, and 16 bases stayed unmatched. The CDR3 is made up of 19 amino acids. Germline V gene lookup returns CDR1 MDHEN and CDR2 SYDVKM. CDR3 sequence reads: CASSLRPRDRGTQAEKLFF. Written as DNA, the CDR3 is TGTGCCAGCAGTTTAAGGCCCCGGGACAGGGGGACGCAAGCCGAAAAACTGTTTTTT.

This clone was counted a few times. This chain joins TRBV14 and TRBJ2-7; TRBD2 aligns across 7 bases. Germline values: CDR1 SGHDN, CDR2 FVKESK. This CDR3 has 13 amino acids. J gave up 5 bases and V 4 bases, and 5 bases lay outside the gene matches. The CDR3 DNA is TGTGCCAGCAGCCGAACTAGCGTGAACGAGCAGTACTTC. This codes for CASSRTSVNEQYF. Full variable domain (outside the CDR3, taken from reference TRBV14 and TRBJ2-7): EAGVTQFPSHSVIEKGQTVTLRCDPISGHDNLYWYRRVMGKEIKFLLHFVKESKQDESGMPNNRFLAERTGGTYSTLKVQPAELEDSGVYFCASSRTSVNEQYFGPGTRLTVT.

In this sample, this clone turned up once. This chain connects TRBV2 to TRBJ2-2, with 11 bases matching TRBD1. Germline CDR1 reads SNHLY; CDR2 reads FYNNEI. Trimming took 7 bases from V and 7 from J; bases not matched to a gene: 5. The CDR3 is 14 amino acids. For the CDR3, the DNA is TGTGCCAGCAAGGGGACAGGGGGATTCGGGGAGCTGTTTTTT. It translates to CASKGTGGFGELFF.

In DNA form, the CDR3 reads TGCGCCAGCAGTGAAGACAGGGATATTGATGAAAAACTGTTTTTT. Translated: CASSEDRDIDEKLFF. The V and J genes are TRBV10-1 and TRBJ1-4; TRBD1 aligns across 7 bases. V shed 3 bases and J 6 bases; nucleotides not matched to a gene: 7. Germline CDR1 and CDR2: WNHNN and SYGVQD (reference sequence). The CDR3 extends over 15 amino acids.

This chain uses TRBV11-3 with TRBJ2-7; possibly TRBD1 for D (7 bases). Trimming stripped 3 bases from V and 3 bases from J, with 12 bases between. CDR1 and CDR2 (germline): SGHNT, YENEEA. The length of the CDR3 is 14 residues. In nucleotides, the CDR3 is TGTGCCAGCAGCTTCAGGGGGGAGAGCTACGAGCAGTACTTC. Translation gives CASSFRGESYEQYF.

This clone has just a few counts. This CDR3 is CASSQGQGTNTEAFF. The CDR3 coding sequence is TGCGCCAGCAGCCAAGGACAGGGGACGAACACTGAAGCTTTCTTT. The gene calls are TRBV4-1 and TRBJ1-1, with 8 bases lining up with TRBD1. J was trimmed by 1 base and V by 1 base; bases with no gene match: 2. Germline loops: CDR1 MGHRA, CDR2 YSYEKL. CDR3 length equals 15 residues.

The V gene is TRBV5-1, the J gene TRBJ1-2, with 9 bases matching TRBD1. CDR1 SGHRS and CDR2 YFSETQ come from the germline V gene. The CDR3 sequence is 15 residues long. Trimming cost V 4 bases and J 7 bases; bases outside gene matches: 11. CDR3 bases: TGCGCCAGCAGCGAAGGGACAGGGTCCTTGTCTGGCTACACCTTC. Encoded protein: CASSEGTGSLSGYTF.

The J gene is TRBJ2-5, the V gene TRBV6-1; D is ambiguous. Germline V gene data show CDR1 as MNHNS and CDR2 as SASEGT. The CDR3 is made up of 13 amino acids. Trimming cost V 2 bases and J 3 bases, with 7 bases left between them. Here the CDR3 DNA reads TGTGCCAGCAGTGAAACCCGCGAAGAGACCCAGTACTTC. This sequence encodes CASSETREETQYF.

The chain carries TRBV2 and TRBJ2-5; 7 bases align to TRBD2. The length of the CDR3 is 15 residues. Germline CDR1 reads SNHLY; CDR2 reads FYNNEI. V was pared by 4 bases and J by 4 bases, with 9 bases of the junction left unmatched. This CDR3 reads CASSVYGGGRETQYF. CDR3 nucleotides: TGTGCCAGCAGTGTCTATGGCGGGGGACGAGAGACCCAGTACTTC.

This sequence joins TRBV10-1 and TRBJ2-1, with D possibly TRBD1 on 6 matching bases. This CDR3 comprises 15 residues. V lost 1 base to trimming and J lost 7 bases, with 14 bases between them. Germline V lookup: CDR1 WNHNN, CDR2 SYGVQD (reference sequence). CDR3 nucleotides: TGCGCCAGCAGTGAGTTTTCAGGGGAGTGGAATGAGCAGTTCTTC. It specifies CASSEFSGEWNEQFF.

The J gene is TRBJ2-2, the V gene TRBV28, with 14 bases identical to TRBD2. This CDR3 comprises 20 residues. With V trimmed by 2 bases and J by 1 base, 9 bases remained unmatched. Germline loops: CDR1 MDHEN, CDR2 SYDVKM. CDR3 nucleotides: TGTGCCAGCAGTTTACCCTACCCGACTAGCGGGGGGGAGAACACCGGGGAGCTGTTTTTT. Protein: CASSLPYPTSGGENTGELFF.

The chain joins TRBV3-1 (or the pseudogene TRBV3-2) to TRBJ2-7, with D perhaps TRBD1 (6 bases). V was trimmed by 4 bases and J by 2 bases, leaving 15 bases between them. This CDR3 contains 15 residues. The germline V gene has CDR1 LGHDT and CDR2 YNNKEL (reference sequence). CDR3 loop: CASSPDWGRAYEQYF. The CDR3 DNA sequence: TGTGCCAGCAGCCCCGATTGGGGGCGCGCCTACGAGCAGTACTTC.

The chain couples TRBV27 to TRBJ2-4; the D gene is possibly TRBD1 (5 bases). The CDR3 covers 14 residues. Per germline, CDR1 MNHEY and CDR2 SMNVEV (reference sequence). Deletions cut 3 bases from V and 6 bases from J, with 12 bases between. CDR3 DNA sequence: TGTGCCAGCAGTTTTGGGGCCAGAGGAAACATTCAGTACTTC. The encoded protein is CASSFGARGNIQYF.

V and J are TRBV11-2 and TRBJ2-1; TRBD2 matches at 13 bases. The germline CDR1 and CDR2 sequences are SGHAT and FQNNGV. This CDR3 is built from 16 residues. J was trimmed by 5 bases and V by 5 bases; bases with no gene match: 6. Written as DNA, the CDR3 is TGTGCCAGCAGCCTAGGGACTAGCGGGGTCAACAATGAGCAGTTCTTC. Amino acid sequence: CASSLGTSGVNNEQFF.

V usage is TRBV5-6 and J usage is TRBJ2-7, with 10 bases lining up with TRBD2. Germline V gene lookup returns CDR1 SGHDT and CDR2 YYEEEE. This CDR3 has 15 amino acids. V lost 4 bases and J lost 3; bases outside the gene matches: 7. The CDR3 loop is CASSPTSGAHYEQYF. The CDR3 nucleotides read TGTGCCAGCAGCCCTACTAGCGGGGCCCACTACGAGCAGTACTTC.

This chain connects TRBV4-2 to TRBJ2-7, with D tentatively TRBD1 (6 bases). The CDR3 spans 15 residues. V was shortened by 1 base and J by 4 bases, with 14 bases between the two germline ends. The germline gives CDR1 LGHNA, CDR2 YNFKEQ. This CDR3 is CASSQGRQGIYEQYF. The CDR3 nucleotides are TGTGCCAGCAGCCAAGGGCGGCAGGGGATATACGAGCAGTACTTC.

This clone was detected once. V is TRBV5-1 and J is TRBJ2-7, with a possible D match to TRBD2 (6 bases). This CDR3 comprises 14 residues. CDR1 and CDR2 from the germline V gene are SGHRS and YFSETQ. V was cut by 2 bases and J by 2 bases, with 11 bases left in between. CDR3 nucleotides: TGCGCCAGCAGCTTCGGGGGTTCTACCTACGAGCAGTACTTC. It is translated as CASSFGGSTYEQYF.

This chain connects TRBV5-5 to TRBJ1-1; 12 bases match TRBD1. The CDR3 loop spans 18 amino acids. The V segment lost 2 bases and the J segment 1 base; nucleotides outside the gene matches: 9. Per the germline V gene, CDR1 is SGHKS and CDR2 is YYEKEE (reference sequence). The CDR3 spells CASSFPRDRGPPNTEAFF. As DNA, the CDR3 is TGTGCCAGCAGCTTCCCCCGGGACAGGGGGCCTCCGAACACTGAAGCTTTCTTT.

The chain couples TRBV19 to TRBJ2-2; 10 bases align to TRBD1. Germline CDR1 is LNHDA and CDR2 is SQIVND (reference sequence). CDR3 size: 16 residues. Trimming took 5 bases from V and 5 from J; bases not matched to a gene: 8. The CDR3 here is CASSPWGQGKTGELFF. Here the CDR3 DNA reads TGTGCCAGTAGTCCATGGGGACAGGGGAAGACCGGGGAGCTGTTTTTT. Together with reference TRBV19 and TRBJ2-2, the CDR3 gives the full variable domain: DGGITQSPKYLFRKEGQNVTLSCEQNLNHDAMYWYRQDPGQGLRLIYYSQIVNDFQKGDIAEGYSVSREKKESFPLTVTSAQKNPTAFYLCASSPWGQGKTGELFFGEGSRLTVL.

The V gene is TRBV5-1, the J gene TRBJ2-1; 8 bases map to TRBD2. Losses at the gene ends were 6 bases for V and 7 bases for J; bases not matched to a gene: 9. The CDR3 is made up of 14 amino acids. CDR1 and CDR2 from the germline V gene are SGHRS and YFSETQ. Here the CDR3 DNA reads TGCGCCAGCAAACGGGGGGGCCTATTGAATGAGCAGTTCTTC. Amino acid sequence: CASKRGGLLNEQFF.

The chain is built from TRBV5-1 and TRBJ2-1; possibly TRBD1 for D (6 bases). V lost 0 bases, J lost 6 bases, and 19 bases lay in between. The length of the CDR3 is 17 residues. Germline V gene lookup returns CDR1 SGHRS and CDR2 YFSETQ. The CDR3 loop is CASSLVKTGRGGNEQFF. The CDR3 DNA sequence: TGCGCCAGCAGCTTGGTAAAGACAGGTAGAGGGGGCAATGAGCAGTTCTTC.